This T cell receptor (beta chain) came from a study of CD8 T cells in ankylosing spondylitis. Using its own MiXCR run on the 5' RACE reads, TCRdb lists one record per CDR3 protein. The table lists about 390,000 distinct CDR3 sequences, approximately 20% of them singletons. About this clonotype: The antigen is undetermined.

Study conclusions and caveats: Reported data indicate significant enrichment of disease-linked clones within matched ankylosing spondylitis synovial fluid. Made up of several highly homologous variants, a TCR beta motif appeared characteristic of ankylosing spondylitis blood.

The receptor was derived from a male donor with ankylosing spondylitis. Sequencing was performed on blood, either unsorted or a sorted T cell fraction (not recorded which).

CDR3 DNA: TGTGCCAGCAGCTACGACCTGGGAGAGCAGTACTTC. Protein sequence: CASSYDLGEQYF. The J gene is TRBJ2-7, the V gene TRBV7-2, with no clear D. The CDR3 loop spans 12 amino acids. Germline-derived CDR1 and CDR2 are SGHTA and FQGNSA. Trimming took 4 bases from V and 7 from J, leaving 11 bases between them.